The present entry profiles one T cell receptor (beta chain) with its context. Its antigen is not identified. The CDR3 is 16 residues long. The V and J ends lost 5 bases and 7 bases respectively, with 21 bases between them. Germline CDR1 SEHNR, CDR2 FQNEAQ (reference sequence). This sample was included in a study of T cell repertoires in cytomegalovirus infection. MiXCR, applied by TCRdb to the reads, yields one record per CDR3 protein. The sample carries some 480,000 distinct CDR3 sequences, 25% to 35% recorded once. The sequence was obtained from a human donor in good health (CMV status not recorded). Some clones in this sample may be carry-over from other donors' samples. The chain uses TRBV7-9 and TRBJ2-1; perhaps TRBD2 as D (6 bases). This specimen was cultured PBMCs, taken from culture after CMV antigen stimulation. The CDR3 nucleotides are TGTGCCAGCAGCAGACCCCGGGAGAGGATGGCAAATGAGCAGTTCTTC. The encoded protein is CASSRPRERMANEQFF.